The clone carrying this TCR beta chain was counted many times. Antigen: not known. These data come from a study of Graves' ophthalmopathy and Graves' hyperthyroidism. Study-level findings and limits: Blood repertoires reportedly contained most expanded thyroid clonotypes above 0.001 frequency.

Hyperthyroidism is called stable when no ophthalmopathy develops within 18 months of follow-up. Aged 18 to 65, the patients with hyperthyroidism had under 2 months' duration and were newly diagnosed. Establishment of the diagnosis relied upon clinical symptoms, serum thyroxine, TRAb, thyroid ultrasound and orbital computed tomography. Amplifying from RNA transcripts, the study obtained TCR beta CDR3 regions. A first-round RT-PCR used HTBI primers, followed by a second-round multiplex PCR. Via MiXCR, TCRdb re-called the multiplex PCR reads, giving one row per CDR3 protein. There are almost 40,000 distinct CDR3 sequences in the sample; about 50% occur only once, and about 26% lies in the top ten. The germline V and J ends were trimmed by 0 bases and 0 bases, with 9 bases remaining between them. The CDR3 runs to 15 residues. The V gene's germline CDR1 is SGDLS and CDR2 YYNGEE.

This TCR came from an adult woman with stable Graves' hyperthyroidism. The V call is TRBV9, the J call TRBJ1-2; D perhaps matches TRBD1 (5 bases). Sequences were obtained from peripheral blood. Written as DNA, the CDR3 is TGTGCCAGCAGCGTAGACCTGGGACCTAACTATGGCTACACCTTC. As protein: CASSVDLGPNYGYTF.